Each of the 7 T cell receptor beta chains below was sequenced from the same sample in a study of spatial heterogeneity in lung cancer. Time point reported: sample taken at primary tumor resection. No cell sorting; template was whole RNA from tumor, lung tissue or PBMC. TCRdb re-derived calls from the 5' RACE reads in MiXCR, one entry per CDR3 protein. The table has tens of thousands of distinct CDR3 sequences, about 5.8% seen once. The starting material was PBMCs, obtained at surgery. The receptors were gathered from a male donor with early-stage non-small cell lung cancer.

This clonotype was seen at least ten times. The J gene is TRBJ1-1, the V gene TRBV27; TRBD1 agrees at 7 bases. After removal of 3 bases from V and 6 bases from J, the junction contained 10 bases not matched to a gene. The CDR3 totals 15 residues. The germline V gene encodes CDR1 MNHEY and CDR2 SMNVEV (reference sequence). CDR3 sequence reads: CASSLRIWDRPEAFF. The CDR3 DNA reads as TGTGCCAGCAGTTTGAGGATTTGGGACAGACCTGAAGCTTTCTTT.

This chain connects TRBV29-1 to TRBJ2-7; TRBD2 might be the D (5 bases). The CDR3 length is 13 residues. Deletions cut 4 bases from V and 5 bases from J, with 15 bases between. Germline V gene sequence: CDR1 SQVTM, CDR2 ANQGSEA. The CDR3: CSVARSWENEQYF. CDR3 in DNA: TGCAGCGTTGCAAGGTCTTGGGAGAACGAGCAGTACTTC.

The DNA for the CDR3 is TGCAGTGCTCGACGGCTTGGGGACACTGAAGCTTTCTTT. Residues: CSARRLGDTEAFF. The genes are TRBV20-1 and TRBJ1-1; the D is unclear. V was pared by 5 bases and J by 3 bases, with 13 bases between. Germline-derived CDR1 and CDR2 are DFQATT and SNEGSKA (reference sequence). This CDR3 contains 13 residues.

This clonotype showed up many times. The CDR3 loop is CASSRRGSRESSYNEQFF. The CDR3 DNA reads as TGTGCCAGCAGCCGCAGGGGGTCGAGGGAGAGCTCCTACAATGAGCAGTTCTTC. This rearrangement joins TRBV7-2 to TRBJ2-1, with 7 bases identical to TRBD1. The CDR3 contains 18 residues. The V segment lost 5 bases and the J segment 0 bases; nucleotides outside the gene matches: 13. Germline values: CDR1 SGHTA, CDR2 FQGNSA.

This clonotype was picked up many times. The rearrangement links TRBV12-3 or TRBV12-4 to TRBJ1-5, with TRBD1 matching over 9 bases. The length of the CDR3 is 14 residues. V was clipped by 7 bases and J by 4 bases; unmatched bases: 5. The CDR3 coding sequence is TGTGCCAGCACCCCCGGACAGGGGAATCAGCCCCAGCATTTT. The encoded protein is CASTPGQGNQPQHF.

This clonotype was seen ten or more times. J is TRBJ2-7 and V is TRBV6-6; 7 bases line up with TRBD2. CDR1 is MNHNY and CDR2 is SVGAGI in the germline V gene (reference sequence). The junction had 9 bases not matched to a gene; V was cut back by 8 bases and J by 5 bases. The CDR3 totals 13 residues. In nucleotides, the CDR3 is TGTGCCAGCCGGCGTGGGGGGGAGAACGAGCAGTACTTC. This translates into CASRRGGENEQYF.

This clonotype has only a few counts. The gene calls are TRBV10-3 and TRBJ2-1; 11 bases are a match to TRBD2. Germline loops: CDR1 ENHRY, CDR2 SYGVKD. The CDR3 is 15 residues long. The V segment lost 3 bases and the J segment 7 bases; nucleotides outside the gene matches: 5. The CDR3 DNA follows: TGTGCCATCAGTGATGAGTCTAGCGGGAGGAATGAGCAGTTCTTC. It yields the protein CAISDESSGRNEQFF.